The 24 T cell receptor beta chains below come from one sample, sequenced in a study of blood T cell repertoires in COVID-19. The protocol was immunoSEQ multiplex PCR, while the TCRdb copy is restricted to in-frame clones and leaves out a portion. The sample lists 350,000 or so clones; around 80% were seen once. Sequencing input: peripheral blood. Receptors originate from a man aged 25-45 years with active or convalescent COVID-19.

The chain is built from TRBV28 and TRBJ1-1; D remains unclear. CDR1 is MDHEN, CDR2 SYDVKM, per germline. The CDR3 covers 13 residues. The V end was cut by 3 bases, the J end by 0 bases, with 5 bases between. The CDR3 reads CASSLAVNTEAFF. CDR3 in DNA: TGTGCCAGCAGTTTGGCAGTGAACACTGAAGCTTTCTTT.

This rearrangement joins TRBV7-3 to TRBJ2-5; the D gene is possibly TRBD2 (5 bases). The CDR3 loop spans 15 amino acids. Trimming removed 2 bases at V and 3 bases at J, with 13 bases between. The germline CDR1 and CDR2 sequences are SGHTA and FQGTGA. Here the CDR3 DNA reads TGTGCCAGCAGCTTAGGGTTCGGGGTTGAAGAGACCCAGTACTTC. Its translation is CASSLGFGVEETQYF.

V and J are TRBV11-1 and TRBJ2-1, with 12 positions matching TRBD2. The length of the CDR3 is 16 residues. The germline V gene has CDR1 SGHAT and CDR2 FQDESV (reference sequence). V shed 3 bases and J 10 bases; nucleotides not matched to a gene: 10. The CDR3 DNA is TGTGCCAGCAGCTTCTACCTAGCGGGAGGGCCTGAGGAGCAGTTCTTC. This sequence encodes CASSFYLAGGPEEQFF.

This clone was detected once. This rearrangement joins TRBV19 to TRBJ2-3; TRBD2 matches 11 bases. CDR3 length: 16 residues. V shed 10 bases and J 6 bases; nucleotides not matched to a gene: 15. Per germline, CDR1 LNHDA and CDR2 SQIVND (reference sequence). The CDR3 DNA reads as TGTGCCACCCTGAAACCCCTACCTAGCGGGAGGGATACGCAGTATTTT. Translation gives CATLKPLPSGRDTQYF. The whole variable domain, filled in from reference TRBV19 and TRBJ2-3, reads DGGITQSPKYLFRKEGQNVTLSCEQNLNHDAMYWYRQDPGQGLRLIYYSQIVNDFQKGDIAEGYSVSREKKESFPLTVTSAQKNPTAFYLCATLKPLPSGRDTQYFGPGTRLTVL.

This chain links TRBV20-1 with TRBJ2-3; no definite D call. Trimming took 5 bases from V and 7 from J, leaving 7 bases between them. Looked up from germline, CDR1 is DFQATT and CDR2 is SNEGSKA (reference sequence). The length of the CDR3 is 10 residues. The CDR3 protein is CSALRNTQYF. CDR3 DNA sequence: TGCAGTGCTCTACGAAATACGCAGTATTTT.

In this sample, this clone turned up once. This chain connects TRBV6-2 or TRBV6-3 to TRBJ1-5; D is perhaps TRBD1 (6 bases). The CDR3 has 20 residues. Germline-derived CDR1 and CDR2 are MNHEY and SVGEGT. V was pared by 2 bases and J by 0 bases, with 23 bases between. For the CDR3, the DNA is TGTGCCAGCAGTTACCCTTTTTTTGGACAGAAACCGGATAGCAATCAGCCCCAGCATTTT. This codes for CASSYPFFGQKPDSNQPQHF.

The V gene is TRBV11-1, the J gene TRBJ1-1; TRBD1 agrees at 7 bases. J lost 0 bases, V lost 3 bases, and 7 bases had no gene match. The CDR3 loop spans 16 amino acids. Per germline, CDR1 SGHAT and CDR2 FQDESV (reference sequence). For the CDR3, the DNA is TGTGCCAGCAGCTTGAGACAGGGCCCCTTGAACACTGAAGCTTTCTTT. Its translation: CASSLRQGPLNTEAFF.

V and J are TRBV3-1 (or the pseudogene TRBV3-2) and TRBJ2-7, with 7 bases aligning to TRBD2. This CDR3 spans 14 amino acids. Germline CDR1 LGHDT, CDR2 YNNKEL (reference sequence). The V segment lost 4 bases and the J segment 4 bases; nucleotides outside the gene matches: 7. CDR3 sequence reads: CASSLGREIYEQYF. CDR3 nucleotides: TGTGCCAGCAGCCTCGGGCGGGAGATTTACGAGCAGTACTTC.

The chain joins TRBV10-3 to TRBJ1-1; D remains unclear. Trimming stripped 6 bases from V and 10 bases from J, with 21 bases between. CDR3 length equals 14 residues. Germline V lookup: CDR1 ENHRY, CDR2 SYGVKD. CDR3 in DNA: TGTGCCATCAGCCCGACTATATCTGGGCTGGGAGCTTTCTTT. Its protein product is CAISPTISGLGAFF.

In nucleotides, the CDR3 is TGTGCCAGCTCACCCACCCTTTCCAGGAGCAATCAGCCCCAGCATTTT. Its protein is CASSPTLSRSNQPQHF. This chain links TRBV18 with TRBJ1-5; D uncertain. The V end was cut by 3 bases, the J end by 1 base, with 13 bases between. CDR1 is KGHSH and CDR2 is LQKENI in the germline V gene. The CDR3 contains 16 residues.

The chain links TRBV2 to TRBJ2-7, with D maybe TRBD2 (5 bases). This CDR3 comprises 13 residues. Germline values: CDR1 SNHLY, CDR2 FYNNEI. V lost 10 bases and J lost 0, with 13 bases in between. The DNA of the CDR3 is TGTGCCACCAGCAACGGGGACTCCTACGAGCAGTACTTC. Translation gives CATSNGDSYEQYF.

J is TRBJ1-2 and V is TRBV19, with 9 bases matching TRBD1. With 5 bases clipped from V and 8 bases from J, the junction kept 9 bases outside the gene matches. CDR1 and CDR2 (germline): LNHDA, SQIVND (reference sequence). This CDR3 is 14 amino acids long. Here the CDR3 DNA reads TGTGCCAGTAGTCTACTGGGGACAGGGTTCGGCTACACCTTC. It encodes CASSLLGTGFGYTF.

The chain links TRBV19 to TRBJ1-5; D call uncertain. The CDR3 has 15 residues. The V end was cut by 8 bases, the J end by 0 bases, with 14 bases between. Per the germline V gene, CDR1 is LNHDA and CDR2 is SQIVND (reference sequence). The CDR3 DNA follows: TGTGCCAGTTCCCTTCAGGCAATTAGCAATCAGCCCCAGCATTTT. This gives the protein CASSLQAISNQPQHF.

CDR3 nucleotide sequence: TGTGCCACCTCCACCGGGACAGGGATATATGGCTACACCTTC. As protein: CATSTGTGIYGYTF. The rearrangement uses TRBV24-1 and TRBJ1-2, with TRBD1 matching 9 bases. Germline V gives CDR1 KGHDR, CDR2 SFDVKD. The CDR3 sequence is 14 residues long. Losses at the gene ends were 9 bases for V and 5 bases for J; bases not matched to a gene: 9.

The CDR3 DNA is TGTGCCAGCAGCTTGGACTTTAACAATGAGCAGTTCTTC. This codes for CASSLDFNNEQFF. The rearrangement joins TRBV5-4 to TRBJ2-1, with no clear D. The CDR3 spans 13 residues. Germline loops: CDR1 SGHNT, CDR2 YYREEE (reference sequence). The V gene lost 0 bases and the J gene lost 5 bases, with 6 bases spanning the gap. The full variable domain, its missing parts supplied by reference TRBV5-4 and TRBJ2-1, is ETGVTQSPTHLIKTRGQQVTLRCSSQSGHNTVSWYQQALGQGPQFIFQYYREEENGRGNFPPRFSGLQFPNYSSELNVNALELDDSALYLCASSLDFNNEQFFGPGTRLTVL.

This sequence joins TRBV4-2 and TRBJ2-1, with TRBD2 identical over 10 bases. The CDR3 sequence is 16 residues long. Germline V gene lookup returns CDR1 LGHNA and CDR2 YNFKEQ. J lost 8 bases, V lost 1 base, and 8 bases had no gene match. The CDR3 loop is CASSQVRAGGQDEQFF. CDR3 coding DNA: TGTGCCAGCAGCCAAGTGAGAGCGGGGGGGCAGGATGAGCAGTTCTTC.

This rearrangement joins TRBV27 to TRBJ1-2, with D perhaps TRBD1 (6 bases). The ends were cut back, 5 bases at V and 2 bases at J, with 18 bases in the middle. This CDR3 is built from 16 residues. CDR1 and CDR2 from the germline V gene are MNHEY and SMNVEV (reference sequence). The CDR3 DNA sequence: TGTGCCAGCAGTCCTACTTTTAACAGGGTAAACTATGGCTACACCTTC. It translates to CASSPTFNRVNYGYTF.

The chain couples TRBV28 to TRBJ1-5; TRBD1 aligns across 8 bases. The CDR3 has 16 amino acids. V was pared by 8 bases and J by 4 bases, with 13 bases of the junction left unmatched. CDR1 is MDHEN, CDR2 SYDVKM, per germline. CDR3 protein: CASWRDRGPTNQPQHF. CDR3 nucleotides: TGTGCCAGCTGGAGAGACAGGGGCCCTACGAATCAGCCCCAGCATTTT.

This clone was detected only once. The chain uses TRBV28 and TRBJ2-2; 13 nucleotides agree with TRBD2. CDR3 length: 16 residues. Trimming removed 5 bases from V and 4 bases from J; junction bases left unmatched: 4. Germline values: CDR1 MDHEN, CDR2 SYDVKM. As DNA, the CDR3 is TGTGCCAGCAGTCCCTGGACTAGCGGGAGCACCGGGGAGCTGTTTTTT. Translation gives CASSPWTSGSTGELFF.

The rearrangement uses TRBV6-4 and TRBJ2-2; 7 nucleotides align to TRBD1. Losses at the gene ends were 6 bases for V and 4 bases for J; bases not matched to a gene: 5. The CDR3 consists of 14 residues. The V gene's germline CDR1 is MRHNA and CDR2 SNTAGT. CDR3 amino acids: CASRADRATGELFF. In DNA, the CDR3 is TGTGCCAGCAGGGCAGACAGGGCCACCGGGGAGCTGTTTTTT.

With respect to this clone: One end of the junction is discordant with germline, which a read error may explain. The chain is built from TRBV12-3 or TRBV12-4 and TRBJ2-3, with a tentative D call TRBD2 (5 bases). The CDR3 is made up of 10 amino acids. The CDR3: CATRGDTQYF. In DNA form, the CDR3 reads TGCGCTACCCGGGGAGATACGCAGTATTTT.

The chain carries TRBV29-1 and TRBJ2-1; no definite D call. Trimming cost V 0 bases and J 15 bases, with 12 bases left between them. Germline V gene sequence: CDR1 SQVTM, CDR2 ANQGSEA. The CDR3 runs 11 residues. CDR3 region: CSVEDGDFGFF. The CDR3 region has the DNA TGCAGCGTTGAAGATGGAGATTTTGGGTTCTTC.

The chain has TRBV5-1 and TRBJ2-7, with D tentatively TRBD2 (5 bases). The germline V and J ends were trimmed by 4 bases and 3 bases, with 20 bases remaining between them. CDR1 SGHRS and CDR2 YFSETQ come from the germline V gene. This CDR3 region has 16 residues. This CDR3 is CASSPVGGRVDYEQYF. The CDR3 region has the DNA TGCGCCAGCAGCCCCGTTGGTGGGCGGGTCGACTACGAGCAGTACTTC.

The V and J genes are TRBV21-1 and TRBJ2-3; the table's TRBD2 call for D was not verified on the DNA. TRBV21-1 is listed as a pseudogene. This CDR3 spans 16 amino acids. In DNA form, the CDR3 reads TGTGCCAGCAGCCCTGCGTCTAGCGGGAGCCCAGATACGCAGTATTTT. This gives the protein CASSPASSGSPDTQYF.